This T cell receptor beta chain was captured in a study of blood T cell repertoires in COVID-19. For the study at large: The cDNA or gDNA used as material had been derived from T cells, B-cell-depleted T cells, or PBMCs.

This CDR3 comprises 15 residues. Trimming at V came to 6 bases and at J to 8 bases, leaving 9 bases not matched to a gene. Germline V CDR1 and CDR2: MNHEY, SVGAGI. The data were produced by immunoSEQ multiplex PCR, yet TCRdb's version contains in-frame clones alone and is incomplete. The sample has 540,000 or so clones, roughly 91% seen once. V is TRBV6-5 and J is TRBJ2-2; 10 nucleotides align to TRBD1. The source is a woman aged 45-65 years with COVID-19, enrolled during active disease. Sequenced input: peripheral blood. In nucleotides, the CDR3 is TGTGCCAGCAGCCGGGACAGGGGACCACCGGGGGAGCTGTTTTTT. Translating it yields CASSRDRGPPGELFF.